A single sample gave rise to the 27 T cell receptor beta chains below, sequenced in a study of OX40 agonist ivuxolimab in advanced cancers. The assay was immunoSEQ multiplex PCR, and TCRdb's table has in-frame clones only and misses some. Of 40,000 to 45,000 clones detected, 80% appear once; the ten largest clones hold 4.2%. Specimen: CD4+ or CD8+ T cells sorted from blood, collected in a trial of the OX40 agonist ivuxolimab. These receptors all come from an adult with an advanced solid tumor such as melanoma, head and neck, liver or kidney cancer.

The chain joins TRBV6-6 to TRBJ2-7; TRBD1 matches at 9 bases. V shed 8 bases and J 4 bases; nucleotides not matched to a gene: 9. CDR1 MNHNY and CDR2 SVGAGI come from the germline V gene (reference sequence). The CDR3 has 14 amino acids. The CDR3 region is CASQKGDRVYEQYF. CDR3 in DNA: TGTGCCAGCCAAAAAGGGGACAGGGTATACGAGCAGTACTTC.

The chain joins TRBV2 to TRBJ2-3; D gene uncertain. CDR1 is SNHLY, CDR2 FYNNEI, per germline. The CDR3 loop spans 14 amino acids. V lost 3 bases and J lost 0, with 7 bases in between. CDR3 nucleotides: TGTGCCAGCAGTGACTCGAGTAGCACAGATACGCAGTATTTT. Protein product: CASSDSSSTDTQYF.

J is TRBJ2-6 and V is TRBV7-2; D is ambiguous. The CDR3 runs to 18 residues. Germline V gene sequence: CDR1 SGHTA, CDR2 FQGNSA. V was trimmed by 1 base and J by 0 bases, leaving 13 bases between them. The chain's CDR3 is CASSLVVSLYSGANVLTF. Written as DNA, the CDR3 is TGTGCCAGCAGCTTAGTAGTCAGCCTCTACTCTGGGGCCAACGTCCTGACTTTC. The full variable domain, its missing parts supplied by reference TRBV7-2 and TRBJ2-6, is GAGVSQSPSNKVTEKGKDVELRCDPISGHTALYWYRQSLGQGLEFLIYFQGNSAPDKSGLPSDRFSAERTGGSVSTLTIQRTQQEDSAVYLCASSLVVSLYSGANVLTFGAGSRLTVL.

In nucleotides, the CDR3 is TGTGCCAGCTCACCGAACAGTCGAAATCAGCCCCAGCATTTT. Residues: CASSPNSRNQPQHF. The V call is TRBV18, the J call TRBJ1-5, with D unresolved. The V end lost 3 bases, the J end lost 4 bases, and 10 bases lay between the germline ends. CDR3 size: 14 residues. Germline V gene lookup returns CDR1 KGHSH and CDR2 LQKENI.

The chain is built from TRBV18 and TRBJ1-1; TRBD1 might be the D (6 bases). The length of the CDR3 is 15 residues. The V end lost 3 bases, the J end lost 4 bases, and 15 bases lay between the germline ends. Looked up from germline, CDR1 is KGHSH and CDR2 is LQKENI. CDR3 in amino acids: CASSPRDQGGTEAFF. CDR3 DNA sequence: TGTGCCAGCTCACCGCGGGACCAAGGGGGCACTGAAGCTTTCTTT. The whole variable domain, remainder taken from reference TRBV18 and TRBJ1-1, is NAGVMQNPRHLVRRRGQEARLRCSPMKGHSHVYWYRQLPEEGLKFMVYLQKENIIDESGMPKERFSAEFPKEGPSILRIQQVVRGDSAAYFCASSPRDQGGTEAFFGQGTRLTVV.

The V call is TRBV7-3, the J call TRBJ2-3; TRBD1 matches at 8 bases. The V gene's germline CDR1 is SGHTA and CDR2 FQGTGA. Trimming at V came to 5 bases and at J to 0 bases, leaving 7 bases not matched to a gene. The CDR3 consists of 16 residues. The CDR3 protein is CASSPDRELSTDTQYF. The CDR3 DNA follows: TGTGCCAGCAGCCCGGACAGGGAGCTAAGCACAGATACGCAGTATTTT.

CDR3 region: CASSFLDRGEAFF. CDR3 sequence (DNA): TGTGCCAGCAGCTTCCTCGACAGAGGAGAAGCTTTCTTT. V usage is TRBV5-6 and J usage is TRBJ1-1; D might be TRBD1 (5 bases). V gave up 2 bases and J gave up 8 bases, with 13 bases separating them. The CDR3 contains 13 residues. From germline, CDR1 is SGHDT and CDR2 YYEEEE.

The chain couples TRBV4-1 to TRBJ2-7, with 8 bases lining up with TRBD1. Germline V gene sequence: CDR1 MGHRA, CDR2 YSYEKL. CDR3 length equals 16 residues. Trimming removed 2 bases from V and 2 bases from J; junction bases left unmatched: 8. The CDR3 coding sequence is TGCGCCAGCAGCCAACAGGGGGCGGGTAGGACCTACGAGCAGTACTTC. It translates to CASSQQGAGRTYEQYF.

The CDR3 DNA reads as TGTGCCAGCAGTGAAAGGGAGGACACTGAAGCTTTCTTT. It specifies CASSEREDTEAFF. The rearrangement uses TRBV6-1 and TRBJ1-1; D is ambiguous. The V end lost 2 bases, the J end lost 3 bases, and 7 bases lay between the germline ends. The CDR3 is made up of 13 amino acids. Germline CDR1 MNHNS, CDR2 SASEGT.

V is TRBV11-2 and J is TRBJ2-7; possible D gene TRBD1, 5 bases. CDR3 size: 11 residues. Trimming took off 2 bases at V and 6 bases at J, with 5 bases between the two ends. CDR1 is SGHAT, CDR2 FQNNGV, per germline. CDR3 in amino acids: CASSLRGEQYF. The CDR3 DNA reads as TGTGCCAGCAGCTTAAGGGGCGAGCAGTACTTC.

The chain couples TRBV28 to TRBJ1-2, with D perhaps TRBD1 (5 bases). CDR1 and CDR2 (germline): MDHEN, SYDVKM. This CDR3 region has 12 residues. V lost 10 bases, J lost 5 bases, and 14 bases lay in between. This CDR3 is CATGGPSYGYTF. Written as DNA, the CDR3 is TGTGCCACCGGGGGACCTAGTTATGGCTACACCTTC.

The V gene is TRBV2, the J gene TRBJ1-4; a possible D gene is TRBD1 (5 bases). The CDR3 runs to 15 residues. Trimming cost V 8 bases and J 0 bases, with 13 bases left between them. Per germline, CDR1 SNHLY and CDR2 FYNNEI. The CDR3 DNA reads as TGTGCCAGCGTGAATGGGGCAACAACTAATGAAAAACTGTTTTTT. Protein product: CASVNGATTNEKLFF.

This chain links TRBV19 with TRBJ1-5; 7 nucleotides align to TRBD1. J was trimmed by 2 bases and V by 4 bases; bases with no gene match: 14. Germline assignment: CDR1 LNHDA and CDR2 SQIVND (reference sequence). The CDR3 contains 18 residues. The CDR3 is CASSTRGGDRVGNQPQHF. The CDR3 DNA follows: TGTGCCAGTAGTACCCGGGGGGGTGACAGGGTTGGCAATCAGCCCCAGCATTTT. Together with reference TRBV19 and TRBJ1-5, the CDR3 gives the full variable domain: DGGITQSPKYLFRKEGQNVTLSCEQNLNHDAMYWYRQDPGQGLRLIYYSQIVNDFQKGDIAEGYSVSREKKESFPLTVTSAQKNPTAFYLCASSTRGGDRVGNQPQHFGDGTRLSIL.

The genes are TRBV7-9 and TRBJ1-4; possible D gene TRBD1, 6 bases. Germline loops: CDR1 SEHNR, CDR2 FQNEAQ (reference sequence). V gave up 3 bases and J gave up 8 bases, with 13 bases separating them. This CDR3 contains 14 residues. CDR3 sequence (DNA): TGTGCCAGCAGCTTCGCAGGGGAGACAGAAAAACTGTTTTTT. Protein product: CASSFAGETEKLFF.

This clone was counted once. V is TRBV7-6 and J is TRBJ2-1, with 9 nucleotides matching TRBD2. The CDR3 sequence is 14 residues long. The V gene's germline CDR1 is SGHVS and CDR2 FNYEAQ. V dropped 3 bases and J dropped 7; count of bases not matched to a gene: 4. CDR3 nucleotides: TGTGCCAGCAGCTTGCGGGGGGGCGGGAATGAGCAGTTCTTC. Protein sequence: CASSLRGGGNEQFF. The entire variable domain, with the rest obtained from reference TRBV7-6 and TRBJ2-1, is as follows: GAGVSQSPRYKVTKRGQDVALRCDPISGHVSLYWYRQALGQGPEFLTYFNYEAQQDKSGLPNDRFSAERPEGSISTLTIQRTEQRDSAMYRCASSLRGGGNEQFFGPGTRLTVL.

The CDR3 coding sequence is TGTGCCAGCAGCTTAGATTCAAGGACTAGCGGGAGAATAGAAAGCAATGAGCAGTTCTTC. This codes for CASSLDSRTSGRIESNEQFF. The chain joins TRBV11-3 to TRBJ2-1; 13 nucleotides match TRBD2. The CDR3 is made up of 20 amino acids. J lost 6 bases, V lost 0 bases, and 14 bases had no gene match. In germline, CDR1 is SGHNT, CDR2 YENEEA.

The chain recombines TRBV7-2 with TRBJ1-1; TRBD1 matches 9 bases. V lost 5 bases, J lost 0 bases, and 7 bases stayed unmatched. The V gene's germline CDR1 is SGHTA and CDR2 FQGNSA. The CDR3 is made up of 16 amino acids. The CDR3: CASSVRDRALNTEAFF. CDR3 DNA sequence: TGTGCCAGCAGCGTCCGGGACAGGGCCTTGAACACTGAAGCTTTCTTT.

The chain couples TRBV12-5 to TRBJ2-5; D ambiguous. Germline values: CDR1 LGHNT, CDR2 FRNRAP. The V end lost 1 base, the J end lost 2 bases, and 14 bases lay between the germline ends. CDR3 size: 16 residues. The chain's CDR3 is CASGLGPGNWQETQYF. The CDR3 region has the DNA TGTGCTAGTGGTTTGGGTCCTGGGAATTGGCAAGAGACCCAGTACTTC.

A few counts support this clone. V usage is TRBV7-8 and J usage is TRBJ1-2; TRBD1 aligns across 11 bases. This CDR3 spans 15 amino acids. CDR1 is SGHVS and CDR2 is FQNEAQ in the germline V gene. With V trimmed by 5 bases and J by 7 bases, 9 bases remained unmatched. The CDR3 protein is CASSPRRGTGGGYTF. Written as DNA, the CDR3 is TGTGCCAGCAGCCCTAGGCGCGGGACAGGGGGTGGCTACACCTTC. Combining the CDR3 with reference TRBV7-8 and TRBJ1-2 gives the whole variable domain GAGVSQSPRYKVAKRGQDVALRCDPISGHVSLFWYQQALGQGPEFLTYFQNEAQLDKSGLPSDRFFAERPEGSVSTLKIQRTQQEDSAVYLCASSPRRGTGGGYTFGSGTRLTVV.

This chain connects TRBV7-2 to TRBJ2-7; D is possibly TRBD1 (6 bases). The CDR3 spans 13 residues. CDR1 and CDR2 from the germline V gene are SGHTA and FQGNSA. V lost 6 bases and J 7 bases, leaving 16 bases between the germline ends. This CDR3 reads CASSFRTAREQYF. The CDR3 DNA reads as TGTGCCAGCAGTTTCCGGACAGCCAGGGAGCAGTACTTC.

This clone was found a few times. This sequence joins TRBV6-5 and TRBJ2-2, with a weak D call TRBD1 (5 bases). V lost 6 bases and J lost 6, with 14 bases in between. Germline-derived CDR1 and CDR2 are MNHEY and SVGAGI. The CDR3 contains 14 residues. In DNA, the CDR3 is TGTGCCAGCAGGGCGGCCGGCAGGGCCGGGGAGCTGTTTTTT. It is translated as CASRAAGRAGELFF.

This clone showed up just a few times. The CDR3, as DNA: TGTGCCAGTAGTCCCACTCCTGTAGCCTACGAGCAGTACTTC. It codes for CASSPTPVAYEQYF. The chain couples TRBV19 to TRBJ2-7; unclear D gene. The germline CDR1 and CDR2 sequences are LNHDA and SQIVND (reference sequence). Trimming took 5 bases from V and 2 from J, leaving 13 bases between them. This CDR3 comprises 14 residues. Full variable domain (remainder filled in from reference TRBV19 and TRBJ2-7): DGGITQSPKYLFRKEGQNVTLSCEQNLNHDAMYWYRQDPGQGLRLIYYSQIVNDFQKGDIAEGYSVSREKKESFPLTVTSAQKNPTAFYLCASSPTPVAYEQYFGPGTRLTVT.

The chain joins TRBV11-2 to TRBJ2-5; D might be TRBD1 (6 bases). Germline CDR1 SGHAT, CDR2 FQNNGV. Trimming cost V 7 bases and J 5 bases, with 17 bases left between them. The CDR3 consists of 14 residues. The CDR3 sequence is CASTRGQGFETQYF. In DNA form, the CDR3 reads TGTGCCAGCACCCGGGGCCAGGGGTTTGAGACCCAGTACTTC.

V is TRBV7-2 and J is TRBJ1-1; TRBD1 matches at 7 bases. The germline gives CDR1 SGHTA, CDR2 FQGNSA. The CDR3 contains 14 residues. Trimming at V came to 9 bases and at J to 5 bases, leaving 12 bases not matched to a gene. The DNA of the CDR3 is TGTGCCAGTACGGACAGGCAATTTAGAACTGAAGCTTTCTTT. This encodes CASTDRQFRTEAFF.

The rearrangement uses TRBV5-4 and TRBJ2-5; maybe TRBD2 (5 bases). V shed 4 bases and J shed 6 bases, with 19 bases lying between them. Germline CDR1 reads SGHNT; CDR2 reads YYREEE (reference sequence). This CDR3 is 15 amino acids long. The CDR3 reads CASSREEGYKQTQYF. In nucleotides, the CDR3 is TGTGCCAGCAGCCGGGAAGAGGGCTACAAGCAGACCCAGTACTTC.

The chain recombines TRBV7-9 with TRBJ2-5; tentative D call: TRBD1 (6 bases). Between the trimmed V and J ends, which lost 5 bases and 2 bases, there was a span of 12 bases. This CDR3 contains 14 residues. Germline-derived CDR1 and CDR2 are SEHNR and FQNEAQ (reference sequence). The CDR3 nucleotides read TGTGCCAGCAGCGTTTACAGGGATCAAGAGACCCAGTACTTC. This codes for CASSVYRDQETQYF.

The V gene is TRBV6-5, the J gene TRBJ1-1; 7 nucleotides agree with TRBD1. This CDR3 is 14 amino acids long. Losses at the gene ends were 5 bases for V and 4 bases for J; bases not matched to a gene: 7. Per the germline V gene, CDR1 is MNHEY and CDR2 is SVGAGI. The CDR3 sequence: CASSNDRVGTEAFF. CDR3 DNA: TGTGCCAGCAGTAACGACAGGGTGGGCACTGAAGCTTTCTTT.